This entry concerns a single TCR beta chain. The antigen is unknown. Trimming removed 7 bases at V and 1 base at J, with 13 bases between. Germline-derived CDR1 and CDR2 are MNHNY and SVGAGI (reference sequence). The CDR3 is 14 amino acids. The sequenced template was cDNA made from the entire isolated RNA. The assay was immunoSEQ multiplex PCR, and TCRdb's table has in-frame clones only and misses some. Of about 160,000 clones in the sample, almost 8% were seen once. This sample was taken from a study of beta chain features in type 1 diabetes. In the study overall: Comparable age, gender and cell yields were observed in patients relative to healthy donors. Study results and caveats: More deletions and fewer insertions at VDJ junctions were found in patients with type 1 diabetes. Among patients with Type 1 diabetes, TCRB CDR3s were moderately but significantly shorter in every one of the four CD4+ subsets.

Purity exceeded 95% in all sorted populations. The sample taken for sequencing was central memory CD4+ T cells from blood. This clonotype was obtained from a young man with type 1 diabetes. The V call is TRBV6-6, the J call TRBJ1-1, with D maybe TRBD1 (6 bases). The CDR3: CASTPGQPNTEAFF. CDR3 nucleotide sequence: TGTGCCAGCACTCCCGGACAGCCGAACACTGAAGCTTTCTTT.